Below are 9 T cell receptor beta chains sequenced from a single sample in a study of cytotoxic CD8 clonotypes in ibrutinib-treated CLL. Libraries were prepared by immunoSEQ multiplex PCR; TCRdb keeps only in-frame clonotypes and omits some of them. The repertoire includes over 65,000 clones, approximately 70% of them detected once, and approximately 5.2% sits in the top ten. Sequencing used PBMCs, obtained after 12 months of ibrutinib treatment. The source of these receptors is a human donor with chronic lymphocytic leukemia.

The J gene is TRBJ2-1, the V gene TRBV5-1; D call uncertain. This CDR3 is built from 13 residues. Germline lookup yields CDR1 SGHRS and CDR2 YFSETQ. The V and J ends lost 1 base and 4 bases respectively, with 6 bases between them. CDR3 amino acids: CASSLMVYNEQFF. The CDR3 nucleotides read TGCGCCAGCAGCTTGATGGTGTACAATGAGCAGTTCTTC.

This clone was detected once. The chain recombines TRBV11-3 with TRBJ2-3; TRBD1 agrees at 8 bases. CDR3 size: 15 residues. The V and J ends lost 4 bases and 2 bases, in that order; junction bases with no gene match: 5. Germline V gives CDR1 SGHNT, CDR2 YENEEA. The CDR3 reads CASSSDRGITDTQYF. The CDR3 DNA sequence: TGTGCCAGCAGCTCCGACAGGGGTATCACAGATACGCAGTATTTT.

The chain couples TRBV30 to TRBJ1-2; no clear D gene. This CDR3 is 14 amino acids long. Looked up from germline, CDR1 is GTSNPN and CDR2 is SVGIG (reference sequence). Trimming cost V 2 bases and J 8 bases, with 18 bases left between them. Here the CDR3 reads CAWSLISGVRGYTF. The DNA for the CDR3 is TGTGCCTGGAGTTTAATAAGTGGGGTGCGCGGCTACACCTTC.

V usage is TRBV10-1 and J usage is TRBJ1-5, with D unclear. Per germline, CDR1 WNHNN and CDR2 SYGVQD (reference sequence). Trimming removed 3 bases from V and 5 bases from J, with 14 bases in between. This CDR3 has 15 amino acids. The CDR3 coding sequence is TGCGCCAGCAGTGACTGGAAGGGTGGCGATCAGCCCCAGCATTTT. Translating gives CASSDWKGGDQPQHF.

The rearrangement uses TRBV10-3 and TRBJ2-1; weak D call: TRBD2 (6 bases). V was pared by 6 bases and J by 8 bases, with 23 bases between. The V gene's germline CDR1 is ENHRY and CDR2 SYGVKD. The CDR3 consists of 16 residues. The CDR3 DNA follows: TGTGCCATCAGAACCACTTCCGGGACTCAGCCCGATGAGCAGTTCTTC. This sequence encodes CAIRTTSGTQPDEQFF.

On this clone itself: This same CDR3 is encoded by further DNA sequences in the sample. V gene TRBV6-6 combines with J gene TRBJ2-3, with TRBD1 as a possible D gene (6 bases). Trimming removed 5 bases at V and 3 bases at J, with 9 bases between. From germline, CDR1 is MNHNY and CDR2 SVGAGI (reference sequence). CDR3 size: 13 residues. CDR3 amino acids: CASSPRGTDTQYF. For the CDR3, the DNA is TGTGCCAGCAGTCCCAGGGGAACAGATACGCAGTATTTT.

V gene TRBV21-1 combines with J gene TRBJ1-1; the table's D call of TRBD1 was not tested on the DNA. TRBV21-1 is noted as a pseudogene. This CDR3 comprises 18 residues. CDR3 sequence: CASSKDETGGLANTEAFF. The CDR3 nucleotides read TGTGCCAGCAGCAAAGATGAGACAGGGGGCTTGGCGAACACTGAAGCTTTCTTT.

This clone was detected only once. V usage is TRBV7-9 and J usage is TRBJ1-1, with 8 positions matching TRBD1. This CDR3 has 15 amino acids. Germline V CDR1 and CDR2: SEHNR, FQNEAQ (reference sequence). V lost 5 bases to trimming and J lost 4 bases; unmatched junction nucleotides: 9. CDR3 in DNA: TGTGCCAGCAGCCAGGGGGCACGGAAGGTCACTGAAGCTTTCTTT. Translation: CASSQGARKVTEAFF.

The CDR3 coding sequence is TGCGCCAGCAGCTCCCCCGGGGCGGAGACCCAGTACTTC. It specifies CASSSPGAETQYF. The V call is TRBV5-1, the J call TRBJ2-5; D could derive from TRBD1 or TRBD2 (5 bases each). CDR3 size: 13 residues. The germline CDR1 and CDR2 sequences are SGHRS and YFSETQ. V dropped 3 bases and J dropped 5 bases, with 11 bases sitting between them. The variable domain in full, completed from reference TRBV5-1 and TRBJ2-5, reads KAGVTQTPRYLIKTRGQQVTLSCSPISGHRSVSWYQQTPGQGLQFLFEYFSETQRNKGNFPGRFSGRQFSNSRSEMNVSTLELGDSALYLCASSSPGAETQYFGPGTRLLVL.